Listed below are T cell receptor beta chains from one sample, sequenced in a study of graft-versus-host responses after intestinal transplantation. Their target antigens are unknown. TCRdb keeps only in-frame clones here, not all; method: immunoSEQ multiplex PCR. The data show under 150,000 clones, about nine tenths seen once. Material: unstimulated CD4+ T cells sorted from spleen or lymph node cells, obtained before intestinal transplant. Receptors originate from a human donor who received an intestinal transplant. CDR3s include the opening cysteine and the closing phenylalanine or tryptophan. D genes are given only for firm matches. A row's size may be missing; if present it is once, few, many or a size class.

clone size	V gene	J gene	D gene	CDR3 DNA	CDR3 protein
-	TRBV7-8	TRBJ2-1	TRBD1	TGTGCCAGCAGCCCCAGGGGGCGCGGGCACAATGAGCAGTTCTTC	CASSPRGRGHNEQFF
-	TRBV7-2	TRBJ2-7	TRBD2	TGTGCCAGCAGCAGGGGGACTAGTAGCTACGAGCAGTACTTC	CASSRGTSSYEQYF
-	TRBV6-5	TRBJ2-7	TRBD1	TGTGCCAGCAGAAGGGACAGGGAGGTCTACGAGCAGTACTTC	CASRRDREVYEQYF
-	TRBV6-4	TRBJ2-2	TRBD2	TGTGCCAGCAGTGATACGGCGGTAGTCGGGGGGAAGGGCACCGGGGAGCTGTTTTTT	CASSDTAVVGGKGTGELFF
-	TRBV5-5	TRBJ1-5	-	TGTGCCAGCAGCTCATTGGGGGGACAGCCCCAGCATTTT	CASSSLGGQPQHF
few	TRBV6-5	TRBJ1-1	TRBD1	TGTGCCAGCAGTTACCAAGGGACAGAGAACACTGAAGCTTTCTTT	CASSYQGTENTEAFF
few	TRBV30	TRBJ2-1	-	TGTGCCTGTTCAGGAAGCTCCTACAATGAGCAGTTCTTC	CACSGSSYNEQFF
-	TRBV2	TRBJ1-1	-	TGTGCCAGCTTACCGGGGACACTGGTCGAAGCTTTCTTT	CASLPGTLVEAFF
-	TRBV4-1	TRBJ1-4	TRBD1	TGCGCCAGCAGCCGAGCTAGGGGGACAGGGGAAAAACTGTTTTTT	CASSRARGTGEKLFF
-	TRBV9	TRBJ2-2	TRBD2	TGTGCCAGCAGCAGACTAGCCGGCACCGGGGAGCTGTTTTTT	CASSRLAGTGELFF
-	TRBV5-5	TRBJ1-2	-	TGTGCCAGCAGCTTGATCAGGCAGGGGCTGGACTATGGCTACACCTTC	CASSLIRQGLDYGYTF
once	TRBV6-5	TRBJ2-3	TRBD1	TGTGCCAGCAGGTACACAGGGGGACATAGCACAGATACGCAGTATTTT	CASRYTGGHSTDTQYF
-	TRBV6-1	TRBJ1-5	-	TGTGCCAGCAGTGAAGGGCTTGCTCAGCCCCAGCATTTT	CASSEGLAQPQHF
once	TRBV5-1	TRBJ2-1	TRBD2	TGCGCCAGCAGCTTGGATCGGCTAGCGGGAGGGTCCTACAATGAGCAGTTCTTC	CASSLDRLAGGSYNEQFF
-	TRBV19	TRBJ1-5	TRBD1	TGTGCCAGTAGTATGCAGGGGGTAGGCAATCAGCCCCAGCATTTT	CASSMQGVGNQPQHF
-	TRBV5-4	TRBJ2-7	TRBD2	TGTGCCAGCAGCTCCCCGCCGGCGGGAGGTCCAACCGGGCAGTACTTC	CASSSPPAGGPTGQYF
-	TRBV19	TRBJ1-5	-	TGTGCCAGTAGTATCTCACGGATCAGTCAGGGTGGCAATCAGCCCCAGCATTTT	CASSISRISQGGNQPQHF
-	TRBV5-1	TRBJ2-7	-	TGCGCCAGCAGCCCCGACAGCCCACTAACCTACGAGCAGTACTTC	CASSPDSPLTYEQYF
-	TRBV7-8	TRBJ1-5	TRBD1	TGTGCCAGCAGCCTCGACAGGGGGCAATCGGATCAGCCCCAGCATTTT	CASSLDRGQSDQPQHF
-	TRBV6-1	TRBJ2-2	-	TGTGCCAGCATGGGCCTACTAGTCGCCGGGGAGCTGTTTTTT	CASMGLLVAGELFF
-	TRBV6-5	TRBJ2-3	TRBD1	TGTGCCAGCAGCCGGACAGGGACGGGGGCAGTTACGCAGTATTTT	CASSRTGTGAVTQYF
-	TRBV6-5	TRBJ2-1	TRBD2	TGTGCCAGTTTATCGGGGGGGGTCACCAATGAGCAGTTCTTC	CASLSGGVTNEQFF
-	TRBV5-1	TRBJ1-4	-	TGCGCCAGCAGCTTGGGGCGAGCGGGTGAAAAACTGTTTTTT	CASSLGRAGEKLFF
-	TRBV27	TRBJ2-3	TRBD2	TGTGCCAGCAGTTTATCTTCGAACGCGGCTAGCGGGAGGACGCAGTATTTT	CASSLSSNAASGRTQYF
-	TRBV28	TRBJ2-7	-	TGTGCCAGCAGTCCGTCGGGATATGATGCCTACGAGCAGTACTTC	CASSPSGYDAYEQYF
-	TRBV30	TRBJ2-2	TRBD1	TGTGCCTGGAGTGTGGGGGACAGGGGGCGAGTTGGCACCGGGGAGCTGTTTTTT	CAWSVGDRGRVGTGELFF
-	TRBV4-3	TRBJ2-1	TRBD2	TGCGCCAGCAGCCAAGACCCGGGACTAGCGGGGGACAATGAGCAGTTCTTC	CASSQDPGLAGDNEQFF
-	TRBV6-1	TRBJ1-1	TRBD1	TGTGCCAGCACCTCCCGAACAGGGGGCACCACTGAAGCTTTCTTT	CASTSRTGGTTEAFF
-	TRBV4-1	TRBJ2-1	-	TGCGCCAGCAGCCAAATAGGTGAGGGGAGGCGTAACAATGAGCAGTTCTTC	CASSQIGEGRRNNEQFF
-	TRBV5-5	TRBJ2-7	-	TGTGCCAGCAGTGGACCCCAGGGTTACGAGCAGTACTTC	CASSGPQGYEQYF
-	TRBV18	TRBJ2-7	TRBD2	TGTGCCAGCTCACTGGGACTAGCGGGGGCCTACGAGCAGTACTTC	CASSLGLAGAYEQYF
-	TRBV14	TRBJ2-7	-	TGTGCCAGCAGCCAGCTCACGAGCTCCTACGAGCAGTACTTC	CASSQLTSSYEQYF
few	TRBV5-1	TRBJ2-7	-	TGCGCCAGCAGCTTGGCGGGGTTTACCTACGAGCAGTACTTC	CASSLAGFTYEQYF
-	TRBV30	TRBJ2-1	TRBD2	TGTGCCTGGAGTAGACTAGCGGACCCCTCCTACAATGAGCAGTTCTTC	CAWSRLADPSYNEQFF
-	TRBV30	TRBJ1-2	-	TGTGCCTGGTCTCCTACTTTCTATGGCTACACCTTC	CAWSPTFYGYTF
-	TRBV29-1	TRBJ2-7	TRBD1	TGCAGCGTTTTGATGTGGACAGGAGACTACGAGCAGTACTTC	CSVLMWTGDYEQYF
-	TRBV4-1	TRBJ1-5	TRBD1	TGCGCCAGCAGCCACGGACAGGGGTGGGATCAGCCCCAGCATTTT	CASSHGQGWDQPQHF
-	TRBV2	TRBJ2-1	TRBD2	TGTGCCAGCAAGACTAGCGGATACAATGAGCAGTTCTTC	CASKTSGYNEQFF
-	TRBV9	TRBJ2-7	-	TGTGCCAGCAGCGTAGGTCGGGAGACACGCGAGCAGTACTTC	CASSVGRETREQYF
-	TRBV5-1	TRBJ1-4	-	TGCGCCAGCAGCTTGATATGGGGGGAGAGTGAAAAACTGTTTTTT	CASSLIWGESEKLFF
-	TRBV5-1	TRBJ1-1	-	TGCGCCAGCAGCTTGGGATTACAGGTGATGAACACTGAAGCTTTCTTT	CASSLGLQVMNTEAFF
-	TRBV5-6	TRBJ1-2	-	TGTGCCAGCAGCTTCCCTCGGGACACCCTTAACTATGGCTACACCTTC	CASSFPRDTLNYGYTF
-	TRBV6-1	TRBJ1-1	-	TGTGCCAGCAGTGAAGCAGGGAGTTGGAACACTGAAGCTTTCTTT	CASSEAGSWNTEAFF
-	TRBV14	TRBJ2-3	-	TGTGCCAGCAGTCAACTATATCCCGCAGATACGCAGTATTTT	CASSQLYPADTQYF
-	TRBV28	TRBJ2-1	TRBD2	TGTGCCAGCAGTGCCGGACTGACTAGCGGGAGGTACAATGAGCAGTTCTTC	CASSAGLTSGRYNEQFF
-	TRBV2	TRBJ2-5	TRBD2	TGTGCCAGCAGTGATGTGCGGGGGGTAGGGGAGACCCAGTACTTC	CASSDVRGVGETQYF
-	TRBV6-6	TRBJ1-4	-	TGTGCCAGCAGTTACTCGGGGCAGTATGAAAAACTGTTTTTT	CASSYSGQYEKLFF
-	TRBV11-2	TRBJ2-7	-	TGTGCCAGCAGCTTACTCCGGGAGCAGTACTTC	CASSLLREQYF
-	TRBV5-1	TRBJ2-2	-	TGCGCCAGCAGCCCTCCGGGGACTTACACCGGGGAGCTGTTTTTT	CASSPPGTYTGELFF
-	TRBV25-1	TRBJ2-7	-	TGTGCCAGCAGTACTCCCGCCTACGAGCAGTACTTC	CASSTPAYEQYF
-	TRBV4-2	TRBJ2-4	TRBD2	TGTGCCAGCAGCCAAGGAGCGGGAGGGAACATTCAGTACTTC	CASSQGAGGNIQYF
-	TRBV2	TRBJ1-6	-	TGTGCCAGCAGTGCAGGGAGGGGGTATAATTCACCCCTCCACTTT	CASSAGRGYNSPLHF
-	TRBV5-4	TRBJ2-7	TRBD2	TGTGCCAGCAGCGTTGGACTAGCGGGGGGGCTTGCCTACGAGCAGTACTTC	CASSVGLAGGLAYEQYF
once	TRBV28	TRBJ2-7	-	TGTGCCAGCAGTTGGTATATGGGGGAGGAGTACTTC	CASSWYMGEEYF
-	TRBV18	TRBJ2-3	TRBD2	TGTGCCAGCTCCCCTATCCCGGGACTAGCGGGGGCCACAGATACGCAGTATTTT	CASSPIPGLAGATDTQYF
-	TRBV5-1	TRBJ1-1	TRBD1	TGCGCCAGCAGCTCTCCATCCGGGACAGGTCTCACTGAAGCTTTCTTT	CASSSPSGTGLTEAFF